What follows describes a single T cell receptor (beta chain). The TCRbeta library incorporated unique molecular identifiers. MiXCR, applied by TCRdb to the PCR reads, yields one record per CDR3 protein. This table has a few hundred thousand distinct CDR3 sequences, around 12% appearing once. This sample is drawn from a study of T-cell reconstitution after alpha-beta-depleted transplantation in children. The sequence derives from a human donor who donated a stem cell graft to a child with combined immunodeficiency. The sample was PBMCs from the stem cell graft donor, taken from the stem cell graft.

The CDR3 DNA reads as TGTGCCAGCAGTGAATTTTTCGGGACAGATACGCAGTATTTT. Translation gives CASSEFFGTDTQYF. This chain joins TRBV25-1 and TRBJ2-3; D not resolved. The CDR3 extends over 14 amino acids. Per the germline V gene, CDR1 is MGHDK and CDR2 is SYGVNS. The V and J ends lost 1 base and 3 bases respectively, with 8 bases between them.